A single sample gave rise to the 29 T cell receptor beta chains below, sequenced in a study of OX40 agonist ivuxolimab in advanced cancers. The method was immunoSEQ multiplex PCR; TCRdb's version includes in-frame clones alone and lacks a portion of them. The top ten clones hold just under 7% of a sample with 55,000 or so clones, about nine tenths of them seen once. This sample comprised CD4+ or CD8+ T cells sorted from blood, obtained in a trial of the OX40 agonist ivuxolimab. The receptors originated from an adult with an advanced solid tumor such as melanoma, head and neck, liver or kidney cancer.

This clone has only one observation. Here the CDR3 reads CASSRAPTGRYSNQPQHF. The CDR3 bases are TGTGCCAGCAGCCGGGCCCCGACTGGGAGATATAGCAATCAGCCCCAGCATTTT. The rearrangement joins TRBV7-6 to TRBJ1-5, with D hard to call. Between the trimmed V and J ends, which lost 5 bases and 0 bases, there was a span of 20 bases. There are 18 residues in the CDR3. CDR1 and CDR2 from the germline V gene are SGHVS and FNYEAQ.

V and J are TRBV5-1 and TRBJ2-7, with D tentatively TRBD1 (5 bases). Germline V gene data show CDR1 as SGHRS and CDR2 as YFSETQ. V shed 1 base and J shed 1 base, with 9 bases lying between them. The CDR3 is 14 amino acids. The chain's CDR3 is CASSLIPGSYEQYF. In DNA, the CDR3 is TGCGCCAGCAGCTTGATCCCAGGGTCCTACGAGCAGTACTTC.

The genes are TRBV11-2 and TRBJ2-3; possibly TRBD1 or TRBD2 for D (5 bases each). The germline CDR1 and CDR2 sequences are SGHAT and FQNNGV. Trimming shortened V by 3 bases and J by 2 bases, and 15 bases separated the two germline ends. The CDR3 consists of 16 residues. CDR3: CASSLRGLSFTDTQYF. CDR3 nucleotides: TGTGCCAGCAGCTTGAGGGGCTTGTCCTTCACAGATACGCAGTATTTT.

The gene calls are TRBV28 and TRBJ2-1, with TRBD2 matching 9 bases. The CDR3 is made up of 12 amino acids. The junction had 4 bases not matched to a gene; V was cut back by 4 bases and J by 12 bases. Germline V gives CDR1 MDHEN, CDR2 SYDVKM. The chain's CDR3 is CASSSGTSMQFF. In nucleotides, the CDR3 is TGTGCCAGCAGTTCCGGGACTAGCATGCAGTTCTTC.

This CDR3 reads CASSVALWEGDTEAFF. The CDR3, as DNA: TGTGCCAGCAGCGTAGCGCTTTGGGAAGGAGACACTGAAGCTTTCTTT. The chain carries TRBV9 and TRBJ1-1; the D is unclear. In germline, CDR1 is SGDLS, CDR2 YYNGEE. This CDR3 region has 16 residues. Trimming shortened V by 0 bases and J by 3 bases, and 15 bases separated the two germline ends.

This chain joins TRBV11-2 and TRBJ2-5; 9 nucleotides match TRBD2. V shed 5 bases, J shed 5 bases, and the junction held 12 bases outside the gene matches. The CDR3 sequence is 16 residues long. Germline assignment: CDR1 SGHAT and CDR2 FQNNGV. CDR3 nucleotide sequence: TGTGCCAGCAGCCCCACCGCGGGAGGGTCGTGGGAGACCCAGTACTTC. Translation: CASSPTAGGSWETQYF.

This chain connects TRBV4-1 to TRBJ1-2; D is unresolved. The CDR3 is 13 residues long. The germline V gene has CDR1 MGHRA and CDR2 YSYEKL. V lost 1 base to trimming and J lost 8 bases, with 11 bases between them. The CDR3 sequence: CASSQARSWGYTF. The DNA for the CDR3 is TGCGCCAGCAGCCAAGCGCGAAGCTGGGGCTACACCTTC.

V is TRBV11-2 and J is TRBJ2-5; perhaps TRBD1 as D (6 bases). V lost 5 bases to trimming and J lost 2 bases, with 12 bases between them. The germline gives CDR1 SGHAT, CDR2 FQNNGV. This CDR3 spans 14 amino acids. Here the CDR3 reads CASSIEDSQETQYF. The CDR3 DNA is TGTGCCAGCAGCATCGAGGACAGTCAAGAGACCCAGTACTTC.

V and J are TRBV11-2 and TRBJ2-4, with a possible D match to TRBD1 (5 bases). This CDR3 comprises 15 residues. The germline V gene encodes CDR1 SGHAT and CDR2 FQNNGV. The germline V and J ends were trimmed by 5 bases and 0 bases, with 11 bases remaining between them. The CDR3 DNA reads TGTGCCAGCAGCGATGACAGACTAGCCAAAAACATTCAGTACTTC. Translating it yields CASSDDRLAKNIQYF.

The rearrangement joins TRBV7-8 to TRBJ2-2; TRBD1 might be the D (6 bases). Trimming removed 6 bases at V and 2 bases at J, with 16 bases between. CDR1 and CDR2 (germline): SGHVS, FQNEAQ. The CDR3 extends over 16 amino acids. In nucleotides, the CDR3 is TGTGCCAGCAGACAGGGACACCGCCTAAACACCGGGGAGCTGTTTTTT. This codes for CASRQGHRLNTGELFF.

Only a few counts were recorded for this clone. This chain joins TRBV9 and TRBJ2-1; 11 bases are a match to TRBD2. The V gene end was trimmed by 4 bases and the J gene end by 7 bases; junction bases not matched to a gene: 10. CDR3 length equals 16 residues. The germline V gene encodes CDR1 SGDLS and CDR2 YYNGEE. CDR3 DNA sequence: TGTGCCAGCAGCCCCCAACTAGCGGGAGCTGGTAATGAGCAGTTCTTC. Its protein is CASSPQLAGAGNEQFF.

This clone has more than one count but fewer than ten. V is TRBV5-1 and J is TRBJ2-7, with D tentatively TRBD1 or TRBD2 (5 bases each). This CDR3 region has 15 residues. The V end was cut by 4 bases, the J end by 1 base, with 15 bases between. In germline, CDR1 is SGHRS, CDR2 YFSETQ. For the CDR3, the DNA is TGCGCCAGCAGCCCCTCCGGGACGCCGTCCTACGAGCAGTACTTC. Translated, it gives CASSPSGTPSYEQYF.

The V call is TRBV4-1, the J call TRBJ1-3; maybe TRBD1 (5 bases). Germline V lookup: CDR1 MGHRA, CDR2 YSYEKL. Trimming stripped 0 bases from V and 3 bases from J, with 18 bases between. The CDR3 length is 18 residues. The CDR3 sequence is CASSQEGSGYRLGNTIYF. The CDR3, as DNA: TGCGCCAGCAGCCAAGAAGGATCCGGGTACAGGCTTGGAAACACCATATATTTT.

J is TRBJ1-2 and V is TRBV9, with D perhaps matching TRBD1 (6 bases). Germline V gene lookup returns CDR1 SGDLS and CDR2 YYNGEE. V dropped 0 bases and J dropped 8 bases, with 11 bases sitting between them. CDR3 length equals 13 residues. The CDR3 nucleotides read TGTGCCAGCAGCGTAGAATCAGGGGTCGGCTACACCTTC. Translating it yields CASSVESGVGYTF.

This rearrangement joins TRBV6-1 to TRBJ2-7, with D perhaps TRBD1 or TRBD2 (5 bases each). The CDR3 spans 13 residues. The germline V gene encodes CDR1 MNHNS and CDR2 SASEGT. V lost 4 bases and J lost 0, with 7 bases in between. Written as DNA, the CDR3 is TGTGCCAGCAGTGCGGGGCTCTCCTACGAGCAGTACTTC. It is translated as CASSAGLSYEQYF.

The V call is TRBV5-8, the J call TRBJ1-5; D is ambiguous. Trimming removed 2 bases at V and 7 bases at J, with 4 bases between. The CDR3 has 11 residues. CDR1 is SGHTS and CDR2 is YDEGEE in the germline V gene. The CDR3 DNA sequence: TGTGCCAGCAGCTTTATCCAGCCCCAGCATTTT. Encoded protein: CASSFIQPQHF.

This clone has a single count. The chain is built from TRBV6-5 and TRBJ2-5; 7 nucleotides agree with TRBD2. V was clipped by 6 bases and J by 7 bases; unmatched bases: 11. Per germline, CDR1 MNHEY and CDR2 SVGAGI. This CDR3 is built from 14 residues. For the CDR3, the DNA is TGTGCCAGCAGGCCCGCTAGCGGCCCAGGGACCCAGTACTTC. Residues: CASRPASGPGTQYF.

The chain uses TRBV7-8 and TRBJ2-1, with 11 bases that match TRBD2. Per the germline V gene, CDR1 is SGHVS and CDR2 is FQNEAQ. The CDR3 runs 16 residues. V shed 0 bases and J 6 bases; nucleotides not matched to a gene: 4. CDR3 in DNA: TGTGCCAGCAGCTTAGCGCGGCTAGCGGGAGGCAATGAGCAGTTCTTC. Amino acids: CASSLARLAGGNEQFF.

The chain links TRBV5-1 to TRBJ2-7; 10 positions agree with TRBD1. Germline-derived CDR1 and CDR2 are SGHRS and YFSETQ. The J segment lost 2 bases and the V segment lost 4 bases, leaving 3 bases of the junction unmatched. CDR3 size: 14 residues. The CDR3 DNA reads as TGCGCCAGCAGCGGCGGACAGGGGGCCTACGAGCAGTACTTC. Translation gives CASSGGQGAYEQYF.

V is TRBV28 and J is TRBJ2-1; D is perhaps TRBD2 (6 bases). The CDR3 sequence is 12 residues long. Germline assignment: CDR1 MDHEN and CDR2 SYDVKM. V lost 7 bases, J lost 8 bases, and 12 bases lay in between. In nucleotides, the CDR3 is TGTGCCAGCAATTACCTAGCGTATGAGCAGTTCTTC. Amino acid sequence: CASNYLAYEQFF. Complete variable domain (other parts from reference TRBV28 and TRBJ2-1): DVKVTQSSRYLVKRTGEKVFLECVQDMDHENMFWYRQDPGLGLRLIYFSYDVKMKEKGDIPEGYSVSREKKERFSLILESASTNQTSMYLCASNYLAYEQFFGPGTRLTVL.

This chain joins TRBV5-8 and TRBJ2-5, with D perhaps TRBD1 (6 bases). This CDR3 has 15 residues. Germline lookup yields CDR1 SGHTS and CDR2 YDEGEE. The ends were cut back, 0 bases at V and 0 bases at J, with 9 bases in the middle. The CDR3 nucleotides are TGTGCCAGCAGCTTGGCAGGGGTGTACCAAGAGACCCAGTACTTC. This gives the protein CASSLAGVYQETQYF. Drawing the rest from reference TRBV5-8 and TRBJ2-5, the complete variable domain is EAGVTQSPTHLIKTRGQQATLRCSPISGHTSVYWYQQALGLGLQFLLWYDEGEERNRGNFPPRFSGRQFPNYSSELNVNALELEDSALYLCASSLAGVYQETQYFGPGTRLLVL.

The chain employs TRBV7-9 and TRBJ1-2, with 7 bases identical to TRBD1. Trimming at V came to 3 bases and at J to 7 bases, leaving 8 bases not matched to a gene. The CDR3 contains 14 residues. CDR1 and CDR2 from the germline V gene are SEHNR and FQNEAQ (reference sequence). CDR3 in amino acids: CASSFDRDRSGYTF. For the CDR3, the DNA is TGTGCCAGCAGCTTCGACAGGGATCGAAGTGGCTACACCTTC.

The V and J genes are TRBV11-2 and TRBJ2-7, with 13 bases matching TRBD2. The CDR3 runs 15 residues. J gave up 2 bases and V 5 bases, and 3 bases lay outside the gene matches. CDR1 and CDR2 from the germline V gene are SGHAT and FQNNGV. DNA of the CDR3: TGTGCCAGCAGCCTAACTAGCGGGAGGGCCTACGAGCAGTACTTC. Protein: CASSLTSGRAYEQYF.

The V and J genes are TRBV9 and TRBJ1-2, with a weak D call TRBD1 (6 bases). CDR1 is SGDLS and CDR2 is YYNGEE in the germline V gene. The CDR3 sequence is 15 residues long. Trimming cost V 4 bases and J 5 bases, with 18 bases left between them. CDR3 coding DNA: TGTGCCAGCAGCCCCCGAGGGGGGGATCGGTATGGCTACACCTTC. This translates into CASSPRGGDRYGYTF.

The gene calls are TRBV2 and TRBJ2-7; D is undetermined. Germline V gene data show CDR1 as SNHLY and CDR2 as FYNNEI. V lost 4 bases and J 2 bases, leaving 6 bases between the germline ends. The CDR3 totals 12 residues. The CDR3 nucleotides read TGTGCCAGCAGTGTATCCCCCTACGAGCAGTACTTC. This sequence encodes CASSVSPYEQYF.

The chain employs TRBV18 and TRBJ1-4, with D possibly matching TRBD1 (6 bases). V lost 4 bases and J 1 base, leaving 16 bases between the germline ends. This CDR3 contains 17 residues. Germline CDR1 reads KGHSH; CDR2 reads LQKENI. This CDR3 reads CASSRRSGVGTNEKLFF. The CDR3 DNA sequence: TGTGCCAGCTCACGAAGATCAGGGGTAGGAACTAATGAAAAACTGTTTTTT.

CDR3 in amino acids: CASSLGQPDTQYF. CDR3 DNA sequence: TGTGCCAGCAGCTTAGGACAGCCAGATACGCAGTATTTT. This chain joins TRBV7-9 and TRBJ2-3; possibly TRBD1 for D (5 bases). V was shortened by 1 base and J by 4 bases, with 6 bases between the two germline ends. Germline V CDR1 and CDR2: SEHNR, FQNEAQ (reference sequence). The CDR3 consists of 13 residues.

The rearrangement uses TRBV6-1 and TRBJ1-3; D gene uncertain. Trimming took 8 bases from V and 0 from J, leaving 8 bases between them. This CDR3 is 13 amino acids long. Germline CDR1 is MNHNS and CDR2 is SASEGT. The CDR3 here is CASSQNSGNTIYF. The CDR3 region has the DNA TGTGCCAGCTCACAGAACTCTGGAAACACCATATATTTT.

The rearrangement uses TRBV4-1 and TRBJ2-6, with 13 bases fitting TRBD2. This CDR3 is built from 20 residues. Germline trimming cut 3 bases from V and 3 bases from J; bases unmatched to any gene: 11. CDR1 is MGHRA and CDR2 is YSYEKL in the germline V gene. The CDR3 spells CASSQLGLAGVRSGANVLTF. CDR3 nucleotide sequence: TGCGCCAGCAGCCAGCTAGGACTAGCGGGAGTGAGGAGTGGGGCCAACGTCCTGACTTTC.